Detailed here is one T cell receptor (beta chain). Its antigen is unknown. This sample is drawn from a study of metastatic and nonmetastatic thyroid tumors. For the study at large: Malignant and benign thyroid patients had repertoires compared in peripheral blood and tumor or nodule tissue.

Findings of the study overall: It was reported that TCR beta diversity was significantly higher in malignant thyroid tumors than benign nodules, in blood and tumor.

Each patient went into thyroid surgery without having received any treatment. In the original workflow: CDR3 was compared across clinicopathological groups, and the resulting differences were used to build a distant-metastasis classifier for papillary thyroid cancer. TCRdb re-called the PCR reads via MiXCR. The V and J calls here are based on TCRdb, not the publication. The sample holds roughly 15,000 clones, less than 25% seen once. In germline, CDR1 is LNHNV, CDR2 YYDKDF (reference sequence). The CDR3 totals 13 residues. With 0 bases removed from V and 8 bases from J, the gap between germline ends came to 11 bases.

The receptor comes from a female donor with papillary thyroid cancer or a benign thyroid nodule (not recorded which). Some clones in this sample may be carry-over from other donors' samples. The sequencing input was adjacent normal tissue. This chain connects TRBV15 to TRBJ2-7; no definite D call. CDR3 protein: CATSREVIGKQYF. CDR3 DNA sequence: TGTGCCACCAGCAGAGAGGTAATCGGCAAGCAGTACTTC.